Listed here is a single TCR beta chain. It lacks a known antigen. An end of the junction differs from the germline gene, which may be a read error. Without any cell sorting, total RNA and DNA were extracted together from approximately 20-30 mg of bulk tissue using the AllPrep DNA/RNA mini kit. Between late 2015 and March 2016, five patients in China with histopathologically diagnosed primary liver carcinoma had surgical resection. Chronic HBV infection was present in the patients, and the patients were treatment-naive at sampling. Five spatially separated regions were sampled per tumor: superior, inferior, left-lateral and right-lateral poles, plus the tumor centre. Histological examination found more than 75% viable tumor cells in every tumor sample. Pieces of fresh tumor and adjacent tissue were cut in half, with one half kept in RNAlater at -80 degrees C and the other half sent for histology. This sample is part of a study of tumor-infiltrating lymphocytes in primary liver carcinoma (dated by TCRdb to between 2016 and 2019). With regard to the full study: Of the five patients (three men and two women, aged 30 to 69 years), four had hepatocellular carcinoma and one had combined HCC and intrahepatic cholangiocarcinoma. The five patients had tumors of stage T1-T3 N0M0, with maximum diameters ranging from about 4.2 to 10 cm. Roughly 3.65 to 8 million productive TCRbeta reads were obtained per sample, and no significant difference in read depth was found between tissue types. Across five regions of each liver tumor, along with adjacent normal tissue and blood, the study brought together TCRbeta repertoire sequencing, expression microarrays and whole-exome sequencing. A total of 35 specimens from 5 patients, comprising about 25 tumor regions, 5 adjacent noncancerous liver tissues and 5 peripheral blood samples, were covered by TCRbeta repertoire sequencing. To link TCRbeta repertoire diversity to the local molecular phenotype, the approximately 26 tumor region samples were profiled with Agilent mRNA microarrays. Repertoires from technical replicates were highly reproducible, with mean shared-clone rates roughly 0.86 and correlation coefficients above 0.98. Findings and caveats that apply to the study as a whole: Comparison of CD4+ and CD8+ T cell repertoires was precluded by the use of bulk unsorted samples. Consistent with antigen-driven expansion, pairs of tumor regions showed higher repertoire overlap (mean around 36%) than either tumor-adjacent pairs (around 17%) or tumor-blood pairs (about 15%). Because only the TCR beta chain was sequenced and unpaired alpha chains were not captured, true repertoire diversity is likely underestimated. With just four or five patients in the study, the authors point out that the findings should be validated in a larger study. The top 250 clones made up a significantly larger repertoire fraction in tumors than in blood (p = 0.039). Only about 8-24% of top clones were found in all five regions of a tumor, suggesting spatial heterogeneity of tumor-infiltrating T cells.

CDR1 and CDR2 are drawn from the germline V gene: SQVTM, ANQGSEA. The CDR3 measures 15 amino acids from cysteine to phenylalanine. Only the CDR3 region is kept as DNA, spanning 45 bases read in frame from base 1. TCRbeta-specific cDNA was reverse-transcribed from approximately 460 ng total RNA using a constant-region primer and ProtoScript II reverse transcriptase. The TCRbeta libraries were prepared through three rounds of nested multiplex PCR following a slightly modified ARM-PCR procedure. Each of the first two PCR rounds ran for 9 to 11 cycles using multiplex TRBV1-TRBV30 forward primers together with a Cbeta reverse primer. A final 25-cycle PCR with Deep VentR polymerase added sample barcodes and Illumina adapters. Before sequencing, amplicons of 200-500 bp were purified from gel using a QIAquick gel extraction kit. An Illumina HiSeq 2500 was used to sequence the TCRbeta amplicons with 250-bp paired-end reads. The authors' pipeline ran thus. To recover full CDR3 sequences, reads were quality-trimmed using Trimmomatic v0.33 and paired reads were then merged using FLASH v1.2.11. MiGEC v1.2.1b assigned V, D and J germline segments to the rearranged TCRbeta sequences. Clonotype statistics and Shannon-Wiener diversity indices were calculated with VDJtools v1.0.0. Except for diversity analysis, only each sample's 250 most abundant clonotypes were used in subsequent analyses to reduce sampling bias. TCRdb passed the public sequencing reads through fastp at Q25 and MiXCR, retaining productive beta sequences. Each record represents a unique CDR3 protein, reported with the most common genes and DNA among its rows. What appears here as the V and J calls and clone size reflects TCRdb's work, not the paper's. This sample gives about 210,000 distinct CDR3 sequences in total; around four fifths of them show up just once. Jointly, the top ten make up 18% of the sample.

The TCR comes from a man aged 35 to 55 with primary liver carcinoma and hepatitis B virus infection. Material for sequencing was tumor tissue from primary liver carcinoma. The chain joins TRBV29-1 to TRBJ2-3, and 7 junctional nucleotides match TRBD2. The CDR3 reads as follows: CSVESGAGITATQYF. The nucleotide sequence reads TGCAGCGTTGAGAGCGGGGCCGGCATTACAGCTACGCAGTATTTT.